The clone carrying this T cell receptor beta chain has a count of ten or more. These data come from a study of T cells in Graves' hyperthyroidism and ophthalmopathy. Absence of ophthalmopathy progression within 18 months defined stable Graves' hyperthyroidism. Patients having uncontrolled infection, another autoimmune disease, pregnancy or lactation were not included. The CDR3 has 17 amino acids. The germline CDR1 and CDR2 sequences are SEHNR and FQNEAQ (reference sequence). J gave up 0 bases and V 6 bases, and 10 bases lay outside the gene matches. Researchers amplified the TCR beta CDR3 regions from RNA transcripts. First-round RT-PCR targeting the TCR CDR3 was performed with the HTBI primer set. In TCRdb, the multiplex PCR reads were re-called with MiXCR into one record per CDR3 protein. Of a few hundred thousand distinct CDR3 sequences detected, 21% appear once; the ten largest clones hold over 45%.

The origin of this receptor is a woman in her fifties or sixties with Graves' hyperthyroidism. The sequenced sample consisted of blood. The rearrangement uses TRBV7-9 and TRBJ2-1; 8 nucleotides line up with TRBD2. CDR3 sequence: CASRARSSGPSYNEQFF. The CDR3 nucleotides read TGTGCCAGCAGGGCCCGATCTAGCGGGCCCTCCTACAATGAGCAGTTCTTC. Full variable domain (remainder filled in from reference TRBV7-9 and TRBJ2-1): DTGVSQNPRHKITKRGQNVTFRCDPISEHNRLYWYRQTLGQGPEFLTYFQNEAQLEKSRLLSDRFSAERPKGSFSTLEIQRTEQGDSAMYLCASRARSSGPSYNEQFFGPGTRLTVL.